The 27 T cell receptor beta chains below come from one sample, sequenced in a study of shared clonotypes between healthy human individuals. Clones were read by immunoSEQ multiplex PCR, and TCRdb kept only the in-frame ones, dropping some. The table has about a million clones, 65% to 75% seen once. The sample taken for sequencing was memory CD4+ T cells sorted from blood. The subset here: CD45RA-negative fraction. These receptors all come from a man between 18 and 29 years old in good health.

The chain links TRBV2 to TRBJ1-5; D may be TRBD1 (5 bases). The germline CDR1 and CDR2 sequences are SNHLY and FYNNEI. Trimming shortened V by 2 bases and J by 4 bases, and 12 bases separated the two germline ends. The CDR3 runs 15 residues. In DNA, the CDR3 is TGTGCCAGCAGTGAAAGAAGGACACCGAATCAGCCCCAGCATTTT. It translates to CASSERRTPNQPQHF.

This chain links TRBV19 with TRBJ1-5; TRBD1 matches 7 bases. CDR1 and CDR2 (germline): LNHDA, SQIVND (reference sequence). CDR3 length: 14 amino acids. V was clipped by 6 bases and J by 7 bases; unmatched bases: 9. Here the CDR3 DNA reads TGTGCCAGTAGGCTTTCAGGGGGAGGACAGCCCCAGCATTTT. Amino acids: CASRLSGGGQPQHF.

The V gene is TRBV5-1, the J gene TRBJ2-7; TRBD1 or TRBD2 may be the D gene (5 bases each). The CDR3 length is 16 residues. Trimming took off 0 bases at V and 2 bases at J, with 15 bases between the two ends. CDR1 is SGHRS, CDR2 YFSETQ, per germline. This CDR3 reads CASSLEGPGRTYEQYF. In DNA, the CDR3 is TGCGCCAGCAGCTTGGAGGGGCCGGGACGTACCTACGAGCAGTACTTC.

This clone was seen once. The chain uses TRBV4-1 and TRBJ2-6, with 10 bases matching TRBD2. This CDR3 has 19 residues. J gave up 0 bases and V 4 bases, and 9 bases lay outside the gene matches. Germline CDR1 reads MGHRA; CDR2 reads YSYEKL. Here the CDR3 DNA reads TGCGCCAGCAGCCCCATCGGACTAGCGGACAGCTCTGGGGCCAACGTCCTGACTTTC. The encoded protein is CASSPIGLADSSGANVLTF.

In its sample, this clone was seen once. The sample carries other DNA sequences with the same CDR3. V and J are TRBV7-2 and TRBJ2-5, with a possible D match to TRBD2 (6 bases). The V and J ends lost 0 bases and 2 bases respectively, with 7 bases between them. This CDR3 comprises 14 residues. Germline lookup yields CDR1 SGHTA and CDR2 FQGNSA. The CDR3 DNA reads TGTGCCAGCAGCTTAGCGGGGGGTCAAGAGACCCAGTACTTC. Translated: CASSLAGGQETQYF.

The chain links TRBV6-5 to TRBJ1-4; 7 bases map to TRBD1. This CDR3 contains 12 residues. The V gene's germline CDR1 is MNHEY and CDR2 SVGAGI. The junction had 1 base not matched to a gene; V was cut back by 2 bases and J by 10 bases. CDR3 bases: TGTGCCAGCAGTTACCAGGGGGGAAAACTGTTTTTT. Protein: CASSYQGGKLFF.

The rearrangement links TRBV6-6 to TRBJ1-4, with D possibly TRBD1 on 5 matching bases. CDR3 length: 16 residues. Germline V gene lookup returns CDR1 MNHNY and CDR2 SVGAGI (reference sequence). Trimming left V 6 bases short and J 0 bases short, with 14 bases between. The CDR3 region is CASSLPDSATNEKLFF. CDR3 nucleotides: TGTGCCAGCAGCCTCCCCGACAGTGCAACTAATGAAAAACTGTTTTTT.

This clone was seen at least ten times. V is TRBV2 and J is TRBJ1-5, with 7 bases that match TRBD1. With V trimmed by 5 bases and J by 4 bases, 5 bases remained unmatched. The length of the CDR3 is 14 residues. Per the germline V gene, CDR1 is SNHLY and CDR2 is FYNNEI. The CDR3, as DNA: TGTGCCAGCAGTTACAGGGGAAATAATCAGCCCCAGCATTTT. Translation: CASSYRGNNQPQHF.

This chain connects TRBV5-1 to TRBJ2-2; TRBD2 matches 9 bases. J gave up 2 bases and V 3 bases, and 11 bases lay outside the gene matches. The CDR3 spans 18 residues. Germline assignment: CDR1 SGHRS and CDR2 YFSETQ. The CDR3 region has the DNA TGCGCCAGCAGCTCATCTTTTAGCGGGGGAGTAAACACCGGGGAGCTGTTTTTT. It specifies CASSSSFSGGVNTGELFF.

On this clone itself: Other DNA sequences of this sample code for an identical CDR3. The rearrangement uses TRBV10-3 and TRBJ1-4; D is unclear. The CDR3 has 15 residues. V was shortened by 0 bases and J by 3 bases, with 8 bases between the two germline ends. Germline CDR1 reads ENHRY; CDR2 reads SYGVKD. CDR3 region: CAISESGGSNEKLFF. As DNA, the CDR3 is TGTGCCATCAGTGAGTCCGGAGGTTCTAATGAAAAACTGTTTTTT.

V gene TRBV6-6 combines with J gene TRBJ2-7, with 7 bases aligning to TRBD1. Germline loops: CDR1 MNHNY, CDR2 SVGAGI (reference sequence). The trim removed 6 bases at V and 1 base at J, leaving 3 bases unmatched. This CDR3 spans 13 amino acids. This CDR3 is CASSNRGSYEQYF. Here the CDR3 DNA reads TGTGCCAGCAGCAACAGGGGTTCCTACGAGCAGTACTTC.

This clone came up a few times. It may be a read error: a sequence one base away is much more abundant. This chain connects TRBV18 to TRBJ2-7, with TRBD1 as a possible D gene (5 bases). Trimming shortened V by 8 bases and J by 9 bases, and 20 bases separated the two germline ends. The CDR3 spans 13 residues. CDR1 is KGHSH, CDR2 LQKENI, per germline. Here the CDR3 DNA reads TGTGCCAGCCGAAGGGGTAGTGGCGGCGGGCAGTACTTC. Protein: CASRRGSGGGQYF.

The gene calls are TRBV5-1 and TRBJ2-5, with D possibly matching TRBD2 (5 bases). In germline, CDR1 is SGHRS, CDR2 YFSETQ. The CDR3 is 15 amino acids. V lost 2 bases and J 1 base, leaving 12 bases between the germline ends. CDR3 coding DNA: TGCGCCAGCAGCTTCCAAACGGGGTCCCAAGAGACCCAGTACTTC. Residues: CASSFQTGSQETQYF.

The V call is TRBV7-2, the J call TRBJ1-5; D unclear. The germline V gene encodes CDR1 SGHTA and CDR2 FQGNSA. CDR3 size: 14 residues. V lost 1 base, J lost 10 bases, and 14 bases lay in between. CDR3 in amino acids: CASSLVAQLQPQHF. CDR3 DNA: TGTGCCAGCAGCTTAGTTGCGCAATTACAACCCCAGCATTTT.

On this clone: At one end the junction does not follow the germline gene, possibly because of a read error. The V and J genes are TRBV27 and TRBJ1-1; the D is unclear. This CDR3 spans 11 amino acids. CDR1 is MNHEY, CDR2 SMNVEV, per germline (reference sequence). The CDR3 is CASSSGPYWVF. The CDR3 nucleotides read TGTGCCAGCAGTTCCGGGCCCTACTGGGTCTTT.

The chain links TRBV5-4 to TRBJ1-6; 9 nucleotides match TRBD1. CDR1 and CDR2 from the germline V gene are SGHNT and YYREEE (reference sequence). Germline trimming cut 3 bases from V and 10 bases from J; bases unmatched to any gene: 8. CDR3 length equals 15 residues. CDR3 sequence reads: CASSYRTGEKSPLHF. CDR3 sequence (DNA): TGTGCCAGCAGCTATCGGACAGGGGAAAAATCACCCCTCCACTTT.

J is TRBJ1-2 and V is TRBV30; 8 positions agree with TRBD1. The CDR3 contains 14 residues. Unmatched junction bases numbered 5, after V lost 5 bases and J lost 0 bases. Looked up from germline, CDR1 is GTSNPN and CDR2 is SVGIG (reference sequence). The CDR3 protein is CAWARGLSNYGYTF. CDR3 DNA: TGTGCCTGGGCCAGGGGGCTCTCTAACTATGGCTACACCTTC. The full variable domain, completed using reference TRBV30 and TRBJ1-2, is SQTIHQWPATLVQPVGSPLSLECTVEGTSNPNLYWYRQAAGRGLQLLFYSVGIGQISSEVPQNLSASRPQDRQFILSSKKLLLSDSGFYLCAWARGLSNYGYTFGSGTRLTVV.

V gene TRBV18 combines with J gene TRBJ2-7; 7 nucleotides agree with TRBD1. The junction had 5 bases not matched to a gene; V was cut back by 1 base and J by 5 bases. This CDR3 contains 14 residues. Germline CDR1 is KGHSH and CDR2 is LQKENI. Written as DNA, the CDR3 is TGTGCCAGCTCACCACTCGGGACAGACAACGAGCAGTACTTC. Encoded protein: CASSPLGTDNEQYF. The whole variable domain, filled in from reference TRBV18 and TRBJ2-7, reads NAGVMQNPRHLVRRRGQEARLRCSPMKGHSHVYWYRQLPEEGLKFMVYLQKENIIDESGMPKERFSAEFPKEGPSILRIQQVVRGDSAAYFCASSPLGTDNEQYFGPGTRLTVT.

This clone was detected once. The V call is TRBV11-2, the J call TRBJ2-1; 7 bases match TRBD2. Losses at the gene ends were 5 bases for V and 4 bases for J; bases not matched to a gene: 14. This CDR3 is built from 17 residues. Germline-derived CDR1 and CDR2 are SGHAT and FQNNGV. Here the CDR3 reads CASSHRVRGSGYNEQFF. Here the CDR3 DNA reads TGTGCCAGCAGCCATAGGGTGCGGGGTAGCGGGTACAATGAGCAGTTCTTC.

To note about this clone: At one boundary the junction diverges from the germline segment, which might be a read error. The chain couples TRBV10-1 to TRBJ2-2, with TRBD2 matching over 10 bases. Germline V gives CDR1 WNHNN, CDR2 SYGVQD (reference sequence). The CDR3 totals 16 residues. The CDR3: CASSGTSGEEHRGAVF. In nucleotides, the CDR3 is TGCGCCAGCAGTGGGACTAGCGGAGAAGAACACCGGGGAGCTGTTTTT.

This clone was detected only once. The V gene is TRBV2, the J gene TRBJ1-2; perhaps TRBD1 as D (6 bases). This CDR3 contains 13 residues. Germline CDR1 is SNHLY and CDR2 is FYNNEI. The V gene lost 6 bases and the J gene lost 7 bases, with 15 bases spanning the gap. The CDR3 spells CASSATGWVGYTF. In DNA, the CDR3 is TGTGCCAGCAGCGCAACAGGGTGGGTTGGCTACACCTTC.

This sequence joins TRBV5-1 and TRBJ2-3; 8 bases line up with TRBD2. CDR3 length: 14 amino acids. V trimming: 4 bases; J trimming: 4 bases; junction bases outside the gene matches: 5. Germline CDR1 reads SGHRS; CDR2 reads YFSETQ. The CDR3 DNA reads as TGCGCCAGCAGCCAGGGACTAGTTTCAGATACGCAGTATTTT. This gives the protein CASSQGLVSDTQYF.

This chain links TRBV7-8 with TRBJ2-5; unclear D gene. Germline V lookup: CDR1 SGHVS, CDR2 FQNEAQ. Trimming pared 4 bases from V and 2 bases from J, leaving 11 bases between. The CDR3 consists of 14 residues. CDR3 DNA: TGTGCCAGCAGCTATCCGGGTAGTCAAGAGACCCAGTACTTC. Its protein is CASSYPGSQETQYF.

The J gene is TRBJ2-7, the V gene TRBV7-8, with TRBD2 identical over 9 bases. This CDR3 has 16 residues. V shed 4 bases and J 7 bases; nucleotides not matched to a gene: 14. Looked up from germline, CDR1 is SGHVS and CDR2 is FQNEAQ. CDR3: CASSYGAIAGVGEQYF. DNA of the CDR3: TGTGCCAGCAGCTATGGGGCAATAGCGGGAGTCGGGGAGCAGTACTTC. The variable domain in full, completed from reference TRBV7-8 and TRBJ2-7, reads GAGVSQSPRYKVAKRGQDVALRCDPISGHVSLFWYQQALGQGPEFLTYFQNEAQLDKSGLPSDRFFAERPEGSVSTLKIQRTQQEDSAVYLCASSYGAIAGVGEQYFGPGTRLTVT.

A note on this clone: The sample has other DNA sequences that encode this CDR3 too. This chain connects TRBV5-1 to TRBJ1-5; 7 bases fit TRBD1. V trimming: 0 bases; J trimming: 4 bases; junction bases outside the gene matches: 1. The CDR3 has 14 residues. Germline V gene lookup returns CDR1 SGHRS and CDR2 YFSETQ. The CDR3 nucleotides are TGCGCCAGCAGCTTGGAGACAGGGAATCAGCCCCAGCATTTT. Protein product: CASSLETGNQPQHF. The whole variable domain, remainder taken from reference TRBV5-1 and TRBJ1-5, is KAGVTQTPRYLIKTRGQQVTLSCSPISGHRSVSWYQQTPGQGLQFLFEYFSETQRNKGNFPGRFSGRQFSNSRSEMNVSTLELGDSALYLCASSLETGNQPQHFGDGTRLSIL.

The rearrangement joins TRBV30 to TRBJ1-4; the D gene is possibly TRBD1 (5 bases). Germline CDR1 is GTSNPN and CDR2 is SVGIG (reference sequence). The CDR3 runs to 11 residues. V shed 2 bases and J shed 8 bases, with 6 bases lying between them. The CDR3 is CAWSRQEKLFF. The CDR3 nucleotides are TGTGCCTGGAGTCGACAGGAAAAACTGTTTTTT.

V gene TRBV29-1 combines with J gene TRBJ2-5; D is ambiguous. The germline V gene encodes CDR1 SQVTM and CDR2 ANQGSEA. Trimming removed 8 bases at V and 0 bases at J, with 7 bases between. CDR3 length equals 11 residues. The CDR3 DNA is TGCAGCCCTGCGCACCAAGAGACCCAGTACTTC. Translation: CSPAHQETQYF.